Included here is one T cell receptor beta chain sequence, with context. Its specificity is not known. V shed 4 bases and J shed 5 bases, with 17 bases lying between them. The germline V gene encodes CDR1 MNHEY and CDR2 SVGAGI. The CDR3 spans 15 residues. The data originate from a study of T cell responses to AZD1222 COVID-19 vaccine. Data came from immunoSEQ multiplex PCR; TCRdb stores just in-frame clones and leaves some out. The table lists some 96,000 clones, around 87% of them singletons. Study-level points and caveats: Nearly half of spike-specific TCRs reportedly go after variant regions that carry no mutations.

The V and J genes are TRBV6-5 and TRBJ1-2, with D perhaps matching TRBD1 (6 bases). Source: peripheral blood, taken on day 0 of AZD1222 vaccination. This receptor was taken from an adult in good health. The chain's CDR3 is CASSSRDIPVYGYTF. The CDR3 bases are TGTGCCAGCAGTTCGAGGGACATCCCGGTTTATGGCTACACCTTC.